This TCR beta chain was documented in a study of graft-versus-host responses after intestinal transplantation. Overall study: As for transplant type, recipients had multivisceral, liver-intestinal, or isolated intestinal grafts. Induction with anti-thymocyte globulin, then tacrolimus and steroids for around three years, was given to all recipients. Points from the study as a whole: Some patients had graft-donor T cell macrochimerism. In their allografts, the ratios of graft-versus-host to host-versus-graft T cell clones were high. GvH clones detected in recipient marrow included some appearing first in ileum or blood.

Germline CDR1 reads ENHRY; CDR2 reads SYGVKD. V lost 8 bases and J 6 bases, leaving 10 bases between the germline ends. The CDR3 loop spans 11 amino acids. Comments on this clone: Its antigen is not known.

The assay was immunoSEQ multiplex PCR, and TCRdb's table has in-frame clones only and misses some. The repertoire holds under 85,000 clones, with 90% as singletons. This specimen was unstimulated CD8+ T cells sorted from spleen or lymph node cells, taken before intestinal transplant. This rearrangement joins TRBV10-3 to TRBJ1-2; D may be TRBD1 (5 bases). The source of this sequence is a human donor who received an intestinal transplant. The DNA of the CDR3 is TGTGCCATCGGGGGGTCGGATGGCTACACCTTC. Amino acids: CAIGGSDGYTF.